These 11 T cell receptor beta chains came from one sample sequenced in a study of blood T cell repertoires in COVID-19. Libraries were prepared by immunoSEQ multiplex PCR; TCRdb keeps only in-frame clonotypes and omits some of them. The table has 100,000 to 150,000 clones, roughly 90% seen once. Sequenced input: peripheral blood. These receptors all come from a man over 45 with COVID-19, enrolled during active disease.

The chain has TRBV2 and TRBJ1-1; D gene ambiguous. The V end lost 3 bases, the J end lost 1 base, and 15 bases lay between the germline ends. The CDR3 loop spans 16 amino acids. Germline values: CDR1 SNHLY, CDR2 FYNNEI. CDR3 region: CASSERWVVKNTEAFF. For the CDR3, the DNA is TGTGCCAGCAGTGAGCGGTGGGTCGTTAAGAACACTGAAGCTTTCTTT.

The chain carries TRBV5-1 and TRBJ2-7; 9 bases align to TRBD1. Germline V gene data show CDR1 as SGHRS and CDR2 as YFSETQ. Losses at the gene ends were 4 bases for V and 7 bases for J; bases not matched to a gene: 9. The CDR3 covers 14 residues. CDR3 in amino acids: CASSTGTGRGEQYF. CDR3 coding DNA: TGCGCCAGCAGCACCGGGACAGGGAGAGGAGAGCAGTACTTC.

J is TRBJ1-2 and V is TRBV3-1 (or the pseudogene TRBV3-2); 7 bases map to TRBD1. Germline values: CDR1 LGHDT, CDR2 YNNKEL (reference sequence). J gave up 5 bases and V 4 bases, and 1 base lay outside the gene matches. The CDR3 extends over 12 amino acids. CDR3 protein: CASSLTGYGYTF. The CDR3 DNA reads as TGTGCCAGCAGCCTGACAGGGTATGGCTACACCTTC.

The chain has TRBV12-3 or TRBV12-4 and TRBJ1-5, with D perhaps TRBD1 (5 bases). The CDR3 is made up of 13 amino acids. V dropped 6 bases and J dropped 6 bases, with 12 bases sitting between them. In DNA form, the CDR3 reads TGTGCCAGCAGCGGGGGAGGCCGTCAGCCCCAGCATTTT. Translating it yields CASSGGGRQPQHF.

This rearrangement joins TRBV2 to TRBJ1-6; D is unclear. The germline CDR1 and CDR2 sequences are SNHLY and FYNNEI. V was shortened by 1 base and J by 9 bases, with 10 bases between the two germline ends. The CDR3 is 14 residues long. CDR3 region: CASSEVREGSPLHF. The CDR3 bases are TGTGCCAGCAGTGAAGTGAGGGAGGGTTCACCCCTCCACTTT.

The gene calls are TRBV5-6 and TRBJ1-3; D gene ambiguous. Germline CDR1 and CDR2: SGHDT and YYEEEE. The CDR3 spans 15 residues. Trimming cost V 2 bases and J 2 bases, with 11 bases left between them. Here the CDR3 reads CASSLRVGPGNTIYF. In DNA, the CDR3 is TGTGCCAGCAGCTTACGGGTTGGCCCTGGAAACACCATATATTTT.

This clone was detected a few times. The V gene is TRBV9, the J gene TRBJ1-3; no clear D gene. Germline-derived CDR1 and CDR2 are SGDLS and YYNGEE. V was clipped by 0 bases and J by 0 bases, with 4 bases between them. This CDR3 spans 14 amino acids. CDR3 protein: CASSVGSSGNTIYF. The CDR3 DNA is TGTGCCAGCAGCGTAGGCAGCTCTGGAAACACCATATATTTT.

The CDR3, as DNA: TGCAGTGCCGGGACAGGGAACATTCAGTACTTC. Its translation is CSAGTGNIQYF. The chain combines TRBV20-1 with TRBJ2-4, with TRBD1 identical over 9 bases. Germline loops: CDR1 DFQATT, CDR2 SNEGSKA (reference sequence). V shed 6 bases, J shed 7 bases, and the junction held 1 base outside the gene matches. This CDR3 comprises 11 residues.

V usage is TRBV3-1 (or the pseudogene TRBV3-2) and J usage is TRBJ2-4; 12 bases are a match to TRBD2. Germline V gives CDR1 LGHDT, CDR2 YNNKEL (reference sequence). The trim removed 4 bases at V and 0 bases at J, leaving 7 bases unmatched. The CDR3 runs 18 residues. The CDR3 DNA is TGTGCCAGCAGCCTCCGGACTAGCGGGATACTAGCCAAAAACATTCAGTACTTC. This codes for CASSLRTSGILAKNIQYF.

The V call is TRBV12-3 or TRBV12-4, the J call TRBJ2-5; 7 positions agree with TRBD1. The CDR3 is 12 amino acids. V gave up 6 bases and J gave up 9 bases; unmatched junction bases: 7. CDR3 region: CASRGTALAQYF. CDR3 coding DNA: TGTGCCAGCAGAGGGACAGCTCTGGCCCAGTACTTC.

The genes are TRBV5-4 and TRBJ1-1; possible D gene TRBD1, 5 bases. The CDR3 totals 14 residues. The germline V gene has CDR1 SGHNT and CDR2 YYREEE (reference sequence). V was shortened by 0 bases and J by 5 bases, with 11 bases between the two germline ends. CDR3 DNA: TGTGCCAGCAGCTTGGCGCAGGGTTGGACTGAAGCTTTCTTT. It specifies CASSLAQGWTEAFF.